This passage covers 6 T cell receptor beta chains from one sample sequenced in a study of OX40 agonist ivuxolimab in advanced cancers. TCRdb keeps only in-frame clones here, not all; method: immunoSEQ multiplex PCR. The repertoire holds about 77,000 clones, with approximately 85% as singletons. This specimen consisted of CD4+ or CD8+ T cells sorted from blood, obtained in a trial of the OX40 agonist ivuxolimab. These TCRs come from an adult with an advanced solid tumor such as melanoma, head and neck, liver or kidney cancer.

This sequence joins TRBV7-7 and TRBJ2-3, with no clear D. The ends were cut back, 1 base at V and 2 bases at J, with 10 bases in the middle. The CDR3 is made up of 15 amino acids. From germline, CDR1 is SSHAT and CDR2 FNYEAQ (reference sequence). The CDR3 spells CASSLDATTTDTQYF. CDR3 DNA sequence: TGTGCCAGCAGCTTAGACGCTACCACCACAGATACGCAGTATTTT.

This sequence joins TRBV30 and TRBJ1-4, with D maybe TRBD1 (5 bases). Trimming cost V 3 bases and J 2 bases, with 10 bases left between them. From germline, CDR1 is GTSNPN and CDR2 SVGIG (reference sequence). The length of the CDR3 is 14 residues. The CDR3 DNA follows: TGTGCCTGGAGCCGGGGGGTTACTAATGAAAAACTGTTTTTT. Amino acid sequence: CAWSRGVTNEKLFF.

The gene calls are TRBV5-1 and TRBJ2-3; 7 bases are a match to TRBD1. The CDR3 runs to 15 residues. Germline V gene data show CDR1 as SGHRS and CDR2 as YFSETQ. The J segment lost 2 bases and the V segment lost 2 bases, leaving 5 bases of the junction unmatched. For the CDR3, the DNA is TGCGCCAGCAGCTTACAGGGGTTCTACACAGATACGCAGTATTTT. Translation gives CASSLQGFYTDTQYF.

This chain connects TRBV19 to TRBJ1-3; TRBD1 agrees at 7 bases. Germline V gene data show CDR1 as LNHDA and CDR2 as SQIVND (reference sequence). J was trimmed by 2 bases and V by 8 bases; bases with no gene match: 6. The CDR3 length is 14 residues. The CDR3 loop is CASSDRSTGNTIYF. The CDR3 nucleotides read TGTGCCAGTTCGGACAGGAGCACTGGAAACACCATATATTTT.

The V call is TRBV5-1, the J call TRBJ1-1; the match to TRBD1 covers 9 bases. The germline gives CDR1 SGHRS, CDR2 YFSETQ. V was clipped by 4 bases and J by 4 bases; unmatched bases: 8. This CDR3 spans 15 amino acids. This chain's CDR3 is CASSTTGGGGTEAFF. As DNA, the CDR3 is TGCGCCAGCAGCACCACAGGGGGCGGTGGCACTGAAGCTTTCTTT.

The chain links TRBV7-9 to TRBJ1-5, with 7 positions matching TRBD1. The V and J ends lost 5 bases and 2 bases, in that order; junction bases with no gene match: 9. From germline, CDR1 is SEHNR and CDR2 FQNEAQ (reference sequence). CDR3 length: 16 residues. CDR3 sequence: CASSVMTGYGNQPQHF. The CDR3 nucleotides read TGTGCCAGCAGCGTAATGACAGGGTACGGCAATCAGCCCCAGCATTTT.